Shown below are 30 T cell receptor beta chains from a single sample sequenced in a study. TCRdb analysed the RT-PCR reads with MiXCR anew, one entry per CDR3 protein. Of about 680,000 distinct CDR3 sequences listed, more than 13% are singletons. The sample comprised memory CD4+ T cells from blood. These receptors were obtained from a female donor in good health, serving as a healthy control.

This clonotype was recorded many times. The V gene is TRBV7-3, the J gene TRBJ2-1; perhaps TRBD1 as D (5 bases). Trimming took off 8 bases at V and 8 bases at J, with 16 bases between the two ends. Germline CDR1 SGHTA, CDR2 FQGTGA. There are 13 residues in the CDR3. The CDR3 spells CASWAGSSYEQFF. The CDR3 region has the DNA TGTGCCAGCTGGGCAGGGTCCAGCTATGAGCAGTTCTTC.

This clonotype was detected ten times or more. The rearrangement links TRBV5-5 to TRBJ2-5; no firm D call. The CDR3 loop spans 15 amino acids. The V end lost 4 bases, the J end lost 1 base, and 14 bases lay between the germline ends. Per germline, CDR1 SGHKS and CDR2 YYEKEE (reference sequence). CDR3 DNA: TGTGCCAGCAGCCGCGGTGACGTATCCCAAGAGACCCAGTACTTC. Its translation is CASSRGDVSQETQYF.

This clonotype was found a few times. The V call is TRBV5-1, the J call TRBJ2-7; D unresolved. Per the germline V gene, CDR1 is SGHRS and CDR2 is YFSETQ. V shed 4 bases and J shed 2 bases, with 16 bases lying between them. The CDR3 is 15 amino acids. The CDR3 loop is CASSLGVGVTYEQYF. DNA for the CDR3: TGCGCCAGCAGCCTCGGAGTAGGTGTCACCTACGAGCAGTACTTC. Full variable domain (remainder filled in from reference TRBV5-1 and TRBJ2-7): KAGVTQTPRYLIKTRGQQVTLSCSPISGHRSVSWYQQTPGQGLQFLFEYFSETQRNKGNFPGRFSGRQFSNSRSEMNVSTLELGDSALYLCASSLGVGVTYEQYFGPGTRLTVT.

This clonotype was recorded at least ten times. This chain uses TRBV12-3 or TRBV12-4 with TRBJ1-1, with a tentative D call TRBD1 (6 bases). V dropped 1 base and J dropped 5 bases, with 11 bases sitting between them. This CDR3 has 14 residues. CDR3 sequence reads: CASSLGGGVTEAFF. DNA of the CDR3: TGTGCCAGCAGTTTAGGAGGGGGGGTGACTGAAGCTTTCTTT.

V usage is TRBV28 and J usage is TRBJ2-7; the D gene is possibly TRBD2 (6 bases). There are 14 residues in the CDR3. Germline CDR1 and CDR2: MDHEN and SYDVKM. Trimming cost V 3 bases and J 4 bases, with 13 bases left between them. CDR3 sequence (DNA): TGTGCCAGCAGTTTTAACGGGAGAGGTTACGAGCAGTACTTC. Translating gives CASSFNGRGYEQYF.

The rearrangement links TRBV5-6 to TRBJ1-1, with a weak D call TRBD1 (5 bases). The length of the CDR3 is 14 residues. Germline loops: CDR1 SGHDT, CDR2 YYEEEE. Trimming shortened V by 2 bases and J by 3 bases, and 11 bases separated the two germline ends. The CDR3: CASSFGMGDTEAFF. CDR3 DNA: TGTGCCAGCAGCTTCGGCATGGGGGACACTGAAGCTTTCTTT.

This clonotype was detected a few times. This chain uses TRBV11-2 with TRBJ2-2; unclear D gene. V dropped 5 bases and J dropped 7 bases, with 11 bases sitting between them. Germline CDR1 and CDR2: SGHAT and FQNNGV. The CDR3 length is 13 residues. In DNA form, the CDR3 reads TGTGCCAGCAGCCTTGGCCCTTACGGGGAGCTGTTTTTT. Its protein is CASSLGPYGELFF. Full variable domain (outside the CDR3, taken from reference TRBV11-2 and TRBJ2-2): EAGVAQSPRYKIIEKRQSVAFWCNPISGHATLYWYQQILGQGPKLLIQFQNNGVVDDSQLPKDRFSAERLKGVDSTLKIQPAKLEDSAVYLCASSLGPYGELFFGEGSRLTVL.

The J gene is TRBJ2-1, the V gene TRBV25-1, with 7 bases lining up with TRBD2. CDR1 and CDR2 (germline): MGHDK, SYGVNS. The CDR3 has 16 amino acids. The trim removed 7 bases at V and 2 bases at J, leaving 11 bases unmatched. The CDR3 protein is CASTTPRGNAYNEQFF. In DNA, the CDR3 is TGTGCCAGCACCACGCCGCGGGGGAACGCCTACAATGAGCAGTTCTTC.

The chain joins TRBV6-6 to TRBJ1-5; D ambiguous. CDR3 length equals 15 residues. Germline V gene lookup returns CDR1 MNHNY and CDR2 SVGAGI (reference sequence). V was pared by 2 bases and J by 3 bases, with 11 bases between. The CDR3: CASSYGRAVNQPQHF. CDR3 in DNA: TGTGCCAGCAGTTACGGACGGGCGGTCAATCAGCCCCAGCATTTT.

This clonotype has just a few counts. CDR3 nucleotides: TGTGCCAGCAGTTTGGGTCTGGGGAGGGACCGTCGGATTTACGAGCAGTACTTC. It encodes CASSLGLGRDRRIYEQYF. The chain couples TRBV28 to TRBJ2-7; 7 bases line up with TRBD2. Germline values: CDR1 MDHEN, CDR2 SYDVKM. CDR3 length: 18 residues. V lost 3 bases, J lost 4 bases, and 18 bases stayed unmatched.

This clonotype occurred a few times. This chain connects TRBV20-1 to TRBJ2-1; 7 bases map to TRBD2. In germline, CDR1 is DFQATT, CDR2 SNEGSKA (reference sequence). V gave up 4 bases and J gave up 8 bases; unmatched junction bases: 14. CDR3 length: 15 amino acids. As DNA, the CDR3 is TGCAGTGCTACTGATAGCGGGCCTAGGGCCGATGAGCAGTTCTTC. As protein: CSATDSGPRADEQFF.

This sequence joins TRBV7-7 and TRBJ2-2, with TRBD2 identical over 10 bases. With 2 bases clipped from V and 5 bases from J, the junction kept 2 bases outside the gene matches. This CDR3 has 15 residues. Germline V gives CDR1 SSHAT, CDR2 FNYEAQ (reference sequence). The CDR3 nucleotides are TGTGCCAGCAGCTTAATAGCGGGAGGAACCGGGGAGCTGTTTTTT. It translates to CASSLIAGGTGELFF.

In its sample, this clonotype was seen a few times. The V call is TRBV6-5, the J call TRBJ1-5; D gene uncertain. From germline, CDR1 is MNHEY and CDR2 SVGAGI. The CDR3 sequence is 15 residues long. V was pared by 4 bases and J by 1 base, with 11 bases between. The CDR3 sequence is CASSWAEGSNQPQHF. The CDR3, as DNA: TGTGCCAGCAGTTGGGCTGAAGGGAGCAATCAGCCCCAGCATTTT.

This clonotype was seen repeatedly, ten times or more. The gene calls are TRBV7-2 and TRBJ2-5; 7 positions match TRBD1. CDR1 and CDR2 from the germline V gene are SGHTA and FQGNSA. V trimming: 5 bases; J trimming: 6 bases; junction bases outside the gene matches: 12. This CDR3 is 15 amino acids long. The CDR3 reads CASSQTTGTRKTQYF. The CDR3, as DNA: TGTGCCAGCAGCCAGACGACAGGGACGAGAAAGACCCAGTACTTC.

The chain links TRBV7-8 to TRBJ1-1; D is perhaps TRBD1 (6 bases). The V end was cut by 6 bases, the J end by 7 bases, with 18 bases between. CDR3 size: 14 residues. Germline lookup yields CDR1 SGHVS and CDR2 FQNEAQ. The CDR3 loop is CASRVTGFFGEAFF. The CDR3 nucleotides read TGTGCCAGCAGGGTTACAGGGTTTTTTGGTGAAGCTTTCTTT.

This clonotype was seen a handful of times. This sequence joins TRBV4-2 and TRBJ1-1; no clear D. CDR1 is LGHNA, CDR2 YNFKEQ, per germline. There are 14 residues in the CDR3. V was pared by 0 bases and J by 3 bases, with 8 bases between. The CDR3 DNA is TGTGCCAGCAGCCAAGACAGGTGGCACACTGAAGCTTTCTTT. This sequence encodes CASSQDRWHTEAFF.

This clonotype was observed at least ten times. The chain's CDR3 is CASSLAVEQYF. CDR3 in DNA: TGTGCCAGCAGCTTGGCGGTAGAGCAGTACTTC. This chain links TRBV5-6 with TRBJ2-7; D not certain. The germline V and J ends were trimmed by 0 bases and 7 bases, with 5 bases remaining between them. CDR1 is SGHDT and CDR2 is YYEEEE in the germline V gene. This CDR3 comprises 11 residues. Looking up the rest from reference TRBV5-6 and TRBJ2-7 gives the full variable domain: DAGVTQSPTHLIKTRGQQVTLRCSPKSGHDTVSWYQQALGQGPQFIFQYYEEEERQRGNFPDRFSGHQFPNYSSELNVNALLLGDSALYLCASSLAVEQYFGPGTRLTVT.

This clonotype was counted only a few times. The rearrangement uses TRBV18 and TRBJ1-1; 7 bases match TRBD1. CDR3 size: 13 residues. Germline V CDR1 and CDR2: KGHSH, LQKENI. V shed 6 bases, J shed 8 bases, and the junction held 9 bases outside the gene matches. This chain's CDR3 is CASSADRAYEAFF. CDR3 nucleotide sequence: TGTGCCAGCTCCGCCGACAGGGCTTACGAAGCTTTCTTT. The whole variable domain, filled in from reference TRBV18 and TRBJ1-1, reads NAGVMQNPRHLVRRRGQEARLRCSPMKGHSHVYWYRQLPEEGLKFMVYLQKENIIDESGMPKERFSAEFPKEGPSILRIQQVVRGDSAAYFCASSADRAYEAFFGQGTRLTVV.

This clonotype was detected ten times or more. This chain uses TRBV15 with TRBJ2-1, with D possibly matching TRBD2 (6 bases). CDR3 length: 13 residues. The V end was cut by 1 base, the J end by 9 bases, with 10 bases between. CDR1 and CDR2 (germline): LNHNV, YYDKDF (reference sequence). In nucleotides, the CDR3 is TGTGCCACCAGCAGAGGCTCGGGACTTGAGCAGTTCTTC. It is translated as CATSRGSGLEQFF.

This clonotype was observed a few times. The rearrangement uses TRBV28 and TRBJ1-5; the D gene is possibly TRBD1 (5 bases). V lost 5 bases to trimming and J lost 9 bases, with 17 bases between them. Germline assignment: CDR1 MDHEN and CDR2 SYDVKM. CDR3 length: 14 residues. The CDR3 here is CASSPGPKGRPQHF. The CDR3 coding sequence is TGTGCCAGCAGTCCGGGACCTAAAGGGCGGCCCCAGCATTTT.

The chain employs TRBV7-9 and TRBJ2-7, with D possibly being TRBD1 (6 bases). CDR3 length: 15 amino acids. V shed 1 base and J shed 3 bases, with 13 bases lying between them. Germline V gives CDR1 SEHNR, CDR2 FQNEAQ (reference sequence). The CDR3 bases are TGTGCCAGCAGCTTAGGCAGTTCCAGGGGCTACGAGCAGTACTTC. It is translated as CASSLGSSRGYEQYF.

This clonotype was counted at least ten times. V usage is TRBV20-1 and J usage is TRBJ1-6, with 7 bases matching TRBD1. The CDR3 has 15 residues. The junction had 15 bases not matched to a gene; V was cut back by 6 bases and J by 10 bases. Germline V gives CDR1 DFQATT, CDR2 SNEGSKA (reference sequence). CDR3 amino acids: CSAARFGGGESPLHF. The CDR3 nucleotides are TGCAGTGCAGCAAGGTTCGGAGGGGGCGAATCACCCCTCCACTTT.

This clonotype has at least ten counts. The chain is built from TRBV12-3 or TRBV12-4 and TRBJ2-7, with TRBD1 as a possible D gene (6 bases). This CDR3 has 11 amino acids. The germline V and J ends were trimmed by 5 bases and 4 bases, with 6 bases remaining between them. CDR3 DNA: TGTGCCAGCAGTACAGGGTACGAGCAGTACTTC. Its protein is CASSTGYEQYF.

This clonotype showed up many times. V usage is TRBV7-9 and J usage is TRBJ2-7; TRBD1 is a possible D gene (6 bases). Germline-derived CDR1 and CDR2 are SEHNR and FQNEAQ (reference sequence). This CDR3 region has 14 residues. V was trimmed by 2 bases and J by 2 bases, leaving 10 bases between them. CDR3 DNA: TGTGCCAGCAGCTTATTGGGGGCGACCTACGAGCAGTACTTC. This codes for CASSLLGATYEQYF.

As DNA, the CDR3 is TGTGCCAGCAGTTTACCGCAGGGGGGAAACAATGAGCAGTTCTTC. This gives the protein CASSLPQGGNNEQFF. V usage is TRBV28 and J usage is TRBJ2-1; tentative D call: TRBD1 (7 bases). Germline V CDR1 and CDR2: MDHEN, SYDVKM. The CDR3 totals 15 residues. V gave up 2 bases and J gave up 5 bases, with 13 bases separating them.

This clonotype was picked up many times. V is TRBV5-1 and J is TRBJ2-3; TRBD1 might be the D (5 bases). V was clipped by 4 bases and J by 4 bases, with 16 bases between them. The CDR3 spans 15 residues. Per germline, CDR1 SGHRS and CDR2 YFSETQ. The CDR3 region is CASSRGGPSPDTQYF. Written as DNA, the CDR3 is TGCGCCAGCAGCAGGGGCGGCCCATCCCCAGATACGCAGTATTTT.

This clonotype showed up just a few times. V gene TRBV6-6 combines with J gene TRBJ1-6; D remains ambiguous. The ends were cut back, 10 bases at V and 4 bases at J, with 17 bases in the middle. In germline, CDR1 is MNHNY, CDR2 SVGAGI (reference sequence). The CDR3 extends over 15 amino acids. CDR3 amino acids: CATLIQAGYNSPLHF. CDR3 coding DNA: TGTGCCACCCTTATTCAGGCCGGTTATAATTCACCCCTCCACTTT.

Ten or more counts support this clonotype. The rearrangement uses TRBV5-8 and TRBJ2-2; the match to TRBD1 covers 7 bases. In germline, CDR1 is SGHTS, CDR2 YDEGEE. The V and J ends lost 6 bases and 2 bases, in that order; junction bases with no gene match: 4. This CDR3 spans 14 amino acids. The CDR3 loop is CASTEGANTGELFF. The CDR3 DNA is TGTGCCAGCACAGAGGGGGCCAACACCGGGGAGCTGTTTTTT. The full variable domain, in which reference TRBV5-8 and TRBJ2-2 provide the parts outside the CDR3, is EAGVTQSPTHLIKTRGQQATLRCSPISGHTSVYWYQQALGLGLQFLLWYDEGEERNRGNFPPRFSGRQFPNYSSELNVNALELEDSALYLCASTEGANTGELFFGEGSRLTVL.

This clonotype has a count of ten or more. This rearrangement joins TRBV10-3 to TRBJ1-5; D remains unclear. The V and J ends lost 3 bases and 5 bases respectively, with 8 bases between them. Looked up from germline, CDR1 is ENHRY and CDR2 is SYGVKD. The CDR3 runs to 13 residues. The CDR3 is CAISERRDQPQHF. The DNA of the CDR3 is TGTGCCATCAGTGAACGGCGAGATCAGCCCCAGCATTTT.

The chain recombines TRBV10-3 with TRBJ2-5; possible D gene TRBD2, 5 bases. V lost 10 bases to trimming and J lost 5 bases, with 14 bases between them. Per the germline V gene, CDR1 is ENHRY and CDR2 is SYGVKD. The CDR3 runs 12 residues. CDR3 bases: TGTGCCACCGGGAATGAATGGGAGACCCAGTACTTC. This encodes CATGNEWETQYF.